The clone carrying this TCR beta chain showed up many times. The authors prepared the TCRbeta library with unique molecular identifiers. In TCRdb, the PCR reads were re-called with MiXCR into one record per CDR3 protein. The sample yields 190,000 or so distinct CDR3 sequences, about 6.8% seen once. The data belong to a study of T-cell reconstitution after alpha-beta-depleted transplantation in children. The CDR3 has 15 amino acids. The V segment lost 0 bases and the J segment 3 bases; nucleotides outside the gene matches: 2. Germline assignment: CDR1 ENHRY and CDR2 SYGVKD. The sequence was obtained from a human donor who donated a stem cell graft to a child with Wiskott-Aldrich syndrome. The chain combines TRBV10-3 with TRBJ2-1; TRBD2 matches 7 bases. This specimen consisted of PBMCs from the stem cell graft donor, obtained from the stem cell graft. In DNA, the CDR3 is TGTGCCATCAGTGAGTCGGGGGGGGGCTACAATGAGCAGTTCTTC. Translating gives CAISESGGGYNEQFF.